One and the same sample provided the 17 T cell receptor beta chains below, sequenced in a study of metastatic and nonmetastatic thyroid tumors. TCRdb re-clonotyped the PCR reads via MiXCR. The table lists under 45,000 clones, under 20% of them singletons. All patients were treatment-naive before thyroid surgery. The sample taken for sequencing was tumor tissue. All receptors come from a female donor with papillary thyroid cancer or a benign thyroid nodule (not recorded which). Some clones in this sample may be carry-over from other donors' samples.

There are many counts of this clone. The rearrangement joins TRBV6-1 to TRBJ2-6; TRBD1 matches at 7 bases. CDR1 is MNHNS and CDR2 is SASEGT in the germline V gene. This CDR3 has 15 amino acids. With V trimmed by 6 bases and J by 3 bases, 5 bases remained unmatched. The CDR3 reads CASSRQGGGANVLTF. The CDR3 nucleotides read TGTGCCAGCAGCCGACAGGGCGGTGGGGCCAACGTCCTGACTTTC.

The chain has TRBV6-5 and TRBJ2-7, with TRBD2 matching over 8 bases. The length of the CDR3 is 17 residues. Germline V gene lookup returns CDR1 MNHEY and CDR2 SVGAGI. V lost 0 bases and J lost 5; bases outside the gene matches: 12. CDR3 coding DNA: TGTGCCAGCAGTTACTCGACTATGTTAGCGGGACTCAACGAGCAGTACTTC. Residues: CASSYSTMLAGLNEQYF.

V is TRBV5-1 and J is TRBJ2-5; no clear D gene. The V gene lost 4 bases and the J gene lost 4 bases, with 17 bases spanning the gap. The V gene's germline CDR1 is SGHRS and CDR2 YFSETQ. The length of the CDR3 is 15 residues. The CDR3 sequence is CASSPFFPRLETQYF. In DNA form, the CDR3 reads TGCGCCAGCAGCCCCTTCTTCCCCAGGTTAGAGACCCAGTACTTC.

In its sample, this clone was seen many times. Additional DNA sequences in this sample encode the identical CDR3. The rearrangement uses TRBV12-3 or TRBV12-4 and TRBJ2-2; D remains unclear. The CDR3 extends over 15 amino acids. Trimming left V 9 bases short and J 5 bases short, with 19 bases between. The CDR3 DNA is TGTGCCAGTTACTCGGGTAGGCTTAGGACCGGGGAGCTGTTTTTT. Protein sequence: CASYSGRLRTGELFF.

In its sample, this clone was seen many times. The chain has TRBV10-3 and TRBJ2-3, with 7 bases that match TRBD2. Germline lookup yields CDR1 ENHRY and CDR2 SYGVKD. The CDR3 runs to 17 residues. After removal of 3 bases from V and 2 bases from J, the junction contained 11 bases not matched to a gene. CDR3 sequence: CAISDQMGGGATDTQYF. CDR3 DNA sequence: TGTGCCATCAGTGATCAGATGGGGGGAGGGGCCACAGATACGCAGTATTTT.

This clone was seen ten or more times. The chain employs TRBV9 and TRBJ2-1, with 10 nucleotides matching TRBD2. Unmatched junction bases numbered 7, after V lost 0 bases and J lost 7 bases. The germline V gene encodes CDR1 SGDLS and CDR2 YYNGEE. This CDR3 is 16 amino acids long. Here the CDR3 reads CASSVVSGLAVNEQFF. The CDR3 bases are TGTGCCAGCAGCGTAGTTAGTGGACTAGCGGTAAATGAGCAGTTCTTC.

This clone came up many times. V and J are TRBV20-1 and TRBJ1-5; TRBD1 agrees at 7 bases. The trim removed 4 bases at V and 0 bases at J, leaving 0 bases unmatched. The CDR3 runs to 13 residues. Germline V CDR1 and CDR2: DFQATT, SNEGSKA (reference sequence). The CDR3: CSATGGSNQPQHF. CDR3 in DNA: TGCAGTGCTACAGGGGGTAGCAATCAGCCCCAGCATTTT.

CDR3: CAITAGGATNEKLFF. In nucleotides, the CDR3 is TGTGCCATAACCGCGGGAGGTGCAACTAATGAAAAACTGTTTTTT. V usage is TRBV28 and J usage is TRBJ1-4; unclear D gene. The CDR3 has 15 amino acids. Germline V gives CDR1 MDHEN, CDR2 SYDVKM. V lost 10 bases, J lost 0 bases, and 15 bases lay in between.

There are a few counts of this clone. One base away lies a much larger clone, so this may be a sequencing read error. The sample holds other DNA sequences that translate to the same CDR3. The rearrangement uses TRBV4-1 and TRBJ2-7; D may be TRBD2 (5 bases). This CDR3 is 15 amino acids long. The V end lost 0 bases, the J end lost 2 bases, and 11 bases lay between the germline ends. Per germline, CDR1 MGHRA and CDR2 YSYEKL. CDR3 sequence: CASSQDSGGTYEQYF. The CDR3 DNA reads TGCGCCAGCAGCCAAGACAGCGGTGGAACCTACGAGCAGTACTTC.

This clone was recorded many times. The chain joins TRBV19 to TRBJ2-5; TRBD1 matches at 7 bases. The CDR3 sequence is 14 residues long. The ends lost 3 bases at V and 1 base at J; junction bases unmatched: 2. Germline CDR1 LNHDA, CDR2 SQIVND (reference sequence). The CDR3 DNA is TGTGCCAGTAGTATGGGGACAGTCCAAGAGACCCAGTACTTC. It translates to CASSMGTVQETQYF.

This clone was picked up a small number of times. As DNA, the CDR3 is TGTGCCAGCAGCCCCCATAAGATAGGGGGGGCGATTGAAGCTTTCTTT. This translates into CASSPHKIGGAIEAFF. The chain uses TRBV3-1 and TRBJ1-1; possibly TRBD1 for D (6 bases). V was shortened by 4 bases and J by 7 bases, with 22 bases between the two germline ends. Germline-derived CDR1 and CDR2 are LGHDT and YNNKEL (reference sequence). The CDR3 covers 16 residues.

About this clone: A much larger clone differs from this one at a single base, so this may be a read error. V is TRBV4-2 and J is TRBJ2-3, with D uncertain. In germline, CDR1 is LGHNA, CDR2 YNFKEQ. The V and J ends lost 5 bases and 1 base respectively, with 19 bases between them. The CDR3 loop spans 17 amino acids. In DNA, the CDR3 is TGTGCCAGCAGCAGAGGTGGTAGGGATTTATGCACAGATACGCAGTATTTT. Its translation is CASSRGGRDLCTDTQYF.

This clone was recorded at least ten times. V gene TRBV18 combines with J gene TRBJ1-4; D unclear. The CDR3 extends over 14 amino acids. Germline lookup yields CDR1 KGHSH and CDR2 LQKENI. Trimming removed 1 base at V and 0 bases at J, with 3 bases between. The CDR3 DNA sequence: TGTGCCAGCTCACCACGGGCAACTAATGAAAAACTGTTTTTT. Protein sequence: CASSPRATNEKLFF.

In its sample, this clone was seen many times. The V and J genes are TRBV11-2 and TRBJ2-3, with TRBD2 identical over 8 bases. Germline-derived CDR1 and CDR2 are SGHAT and FQNNGV. V trimming: 5 bases; J trimming: 6 bases; junction bases outside the gene matches: 13. There are 16 residues in the CDR3. CDR3 bases: TGTGCCAGCAGCCTCGGGGGGGCGGGGGCCCCGGATACGCAGTATTTT. It encodes CASSLGGAGAPDTQYF.

The chain combines TRBV5-4 with TRBJ2-5; D remains ambiguous. V lost 7 bases, J lost 2 bases, and 9 bases lay in between. Germline lookup yields CDR1 SGHNT and CDR2 YYREEE (reference sequence). This CDR3 contains 12 residues. The CDR3 DNA sequence: TGTGCCAGCGGACCCTCACAAGAGACCCAGTACTTC. Encoded protein: CASGPSQETQYF.

The rearrangement uses TRBV6-5 and TRBJ1-1; D unresolved. Germline CDR1 and CDR2: MNHEY and SVGAGI. CDR3 size: 15 residues. The V and J ends lost 0 bases and 7 bases respectively, with 15 bases between them. CDR3 in DNA: TGTGCCAGCAGTTACTCCGGGTGGACGGGTGGTGAAGCTTTCTTT. It specifies CASSYSGWTGGEAFF.

This clone was counted many times. This chain links TRBV2 with TRBJ2-6; no clear D gene. The CDR3 is 14 amino acids. CDR1 and CDR2 from the germline V gene are SNHLY and FYNNEI. V was pared by 9 bases and J by 3 bases, with 12 bases between. The CDR3 region is CASNYYGGANVLTF. CDR3 bases: TGTGCCAGTAACTATTACGGTGGGGCCAACGTCCTGACTTTC.